These 14 T cell receptor beta chains came from one sample sequenced in a study of chemoradiotherapy in HPV16-positive cancers. Profiled with immunoSEQ multiplex PCR; TCRdb holds only in-frame clones, not every one. This table has 20,000 to 25,000 clones, roughly 89% appearing once. The source was blood, collected from a patient who underwent chemoradiotherapy. The origin of the receptors is a human donor with HPV-associated anogenital cancer.

The chain uses TRBV30 and TRBJ1-2, with TRBD1 as a possible D gene (5 bases). Deletions cut 0 bases from V and 4 bases from J, with 9 bases between. The CDR3 is made up of 13 amino acids. Germline V lookup: CDR1 GTSNPN, CDR2 SVGIG (reference sequence). This CDR3 is CAWSVGQVYGYTF. CDR3 in DNA: TGTGCCTGGAGTGTGGGGCAGGTCTATGGCTACACCTTC.

The V call is TRBV10-3, the J call TRBJ1-1; TRBD1 might be the D (6 bases). Trimming left V 6 bases short and J 2 bases short, with 16 bases between. Germline CDR1 and CDR2: ENHRY and SYGVKD. The CDR3 totals 15 residues. The DNA for the CDR3 is TGTGCCATCAGCTCCCGACAGGTAAAAAACACTGAAGCTTTCTTT. Protein product: CAISSRQVKNTEAFF.

The V call is TRBV9, the J call TRBJ1-1; 7 bases agree with TRBD1. The CDR3 covers 15 residues. Germline-derived CDR1 and CDR2 are SGDLS and YYNGEE. V lost 2 bases to trimming and J lost 3 bases; unmatched junction nucleotides: 7. CDR3 amino acids: CASSVLSGTDTEAFF. The CDR3 DNA reads as TGTGCCAGCAGCGTGCTATCTGGGACAGACACTGAAGCTTTCTTT.

The V and J genes are TRBV4-1 and TRBJ1-5, with D uncertain. The CDR3 contains 16 residues. The V and J ends lost 0 bases and 0 bases respectively, with 9 bases between them. CDR1 and CDR2 (germline): MGHRA, YSYEKL. The DNA of the CDR3 is TGCGCCAGCAGCCAAGATGGGGTTTATAGCAATCAGCCCCAGCATTTT. It specifies CASSQDGVYSNQPQHF.

This clone has only one observation. V is TRBV6-5 and J is TRBJ2-3, with D perhaps matching TRBD1 (6 bases). Germline CDR1 is MNHEY and CDR2 is SVGAGI. The V gene lost 5 bases and the J gene lost 2 bases, with 8 bases spanning the gap. The CDR3 extends over 13 amino acids. This CDR3 is CASSRDITDTQYF. CDR3 nucleotides: TGTGCCAGCAGTCGGGACATCACAGATACGCAGTATTTT.

This sequence joins TRBV5-1 and TRBJ1-1, with 7 nucleotides matching TRBD1. The germline V gene encodes CDR1 SGHRS and CDR2 YFSETQ. Unmatched junction bases numbered 12, after V lost 4 bases and J lost 6 bases. The CDR3 is 15 residues long. CDR3 region: CASSLPDRLGAEAFF. The CDR3 DNA follows: TGCGCCAGCAGCCTCCCGGACAGGCTAGGGGCTGAAGCTTTCTTT.

The V call is TRBV2, the J call TRBJ1-5, with TRBD1 matching over 8 bases. The V gene's germline CDR1 is SNHLY and CDR2 FYNNEI. The CDR3 has 17 amino acids. With 6 bases clipped from V and 6 bases from J, the junction kept 16 bases outside the gene matches. CDR3 amino acids: CASSTGTGGTAGQPQHF. The CDR3 region has the DNA TGTGCCAGCAGCACCGGGACAGGTGGCACGGCAGGTCAGCCCCAGCATTTT.

The chain recombines TRBV6-1 with TRBJ1-5; 7 nucleotides agree with TRBD1. Germline CDR1 and CDR2: MNHNS and SASEGT. The CDR3 is 15 residues long. Trimming removed 8 bases from V and 3 bases from J; junction bases left unmatched: 10. The CDR3 protein is CASHKGAPSNQPQHF. As DNA, the CDR3 is TGTGCCAGCCATAAGGGGGCTCCTTCCAATCAGCCCCAGCATTTT.

This sequence joins TRBV5-4 and TRBJ2-6, with TRBD2 as a possible D gene (7 bases). CDR1 SGHNT and CDR2 YYREEE come from the germline V gene (reference sequence). With 3 bases removed from V and 2 bases from J, the gap between germline ends came to 12 bases. The length of the CDR3 is 16 residues. CDR3 protein: CASSWGGRTGANVLTF. The CDR3 DNA reads as TGTGCCAGCAGCTGGGGGGGCCGGACTGGGGCCAACGTCCTGACTTTC.

Here the CDR3 reads CASSPGRKNTEAFF. The DNA of the CDR3 is TGTGCCAGTAGCCCGGGACGTAAGAACACTGAAGCTTTCTTT. The chain couples TRBV19 to TRBJ1-1; TRBD1 is a possible D gene (5 bases). The CDR3 runs 14 residues. Germline V CDR1 and CDR2: LNHDA, SQIVND (reference sequence). The germline V and J ends were trimmed by 6 bases and 1 base, with 12 bases remaining between them.

Only one count was recorded for this clone. V gene TRBV4-2 combines with J gene TRBJ2-2; TRBD2 matches at 10 bases. The CDR3 extends over 16 amino acids. Per the germline V gene, CDR1 is LGHNA and CDR2 is YNFKEQ. Trimming at V came to 4 bases and at J to 0 bases, leaving 2 bases not matched to a gene. Here the CDR3 reads CASSPTSGANTGELFF. For the CDR3, the DNA is TGTGCCAGCAGCCCCACTAGCGGGGCGAACACCGGGGAGCTGTTTTTT.

The rearrangement uses TRBV18 and TRBJ1-1; no definite D call. The CDR3 loop spans 11 amino acids. Trimming left V 3 bases short and J 5 bases short, with 4 bases between. CDR1 is KGHSH, CDR2 LQKENI, per germline. CDR3 in amino acids: CASSPGTEAFF. The DNA of the CDR3 is TGTGCCAGCTCACCGGGAACTGAAGCTTTCTTT.

The J gene is TRBJ1-4, the V gene TRBV5-6, with unresolved D. The CDR3 runs 14 residues. CDR1 and CDR2 (germline): SGHDT, YYEEEE. V was cut by 5 bases and J by 9 bases, with 17 bases left in between. The CDR3 sequence: CASSNQDEMKKLFF. For the CDR3, the DNA is TGTGCCAGCAGTAACCAAGACGAAATGAAAAAACTGTTTTTT.

The chain joins TRBV5-1 to TRBJ2-3, with TRBD2 matching over 13 bases. The trim removed 4 bases at V and 14 bases at J, leaving 13 bases unmatched. The germline V gene has CDR1 SGHRS and CDR2 YFSETQ. The CDR3 totals 15 residues. The DNA for the CDR3 is TGCGCCAGCAGCCCCGGACTAGCGGGGGCTTCAGGGGGGTATTTT. Translated, it gives CASSPGLAGASGGYF.